These T cell receptor beta chains were read from a single sample in a study of blood T cell repertoires in COVID-19. Sequencing was performed with immunoSEQ multiplex PCR; in TCRdb, only in-frame clones are kept and a portion is missing. The sample lists approximately 80,000 clones, around 91% seen once, with around 0.93% in the top ten. Sample: peripheral blood. The source is a woman between 50 and 59 years old in a cohort sampled during active COVID-19. Each CDR3 is given with its conserved first and last residue. The order of the fields is J gene, clone size, V gene, CDR3 protein. Clone size is given for some rows only: seen once, a few or many times, or a class if the clone is expanded.

>TRBJ1-1|.|TRBV11-3
CASSLGGNTEAFF
>TRBJ1-4|.|TRBV12-3/TRBV12-4
CASSFRGNEKLFF
>TRBJ2-5|.|TRBV11-2
CASSSASETQYF
>TRBJ1-6|.|TRBV10-1
CAAGGIVNSPLHF
>TRBJ2-1|.|TRBV18
CASSPQGQGLNEQFF
>TRBJ2-7|.|TRBV28
CASGPYEQYF
>TRBJ1-1|.|TRBV7-2
CASSLNRAGATEAFF
>TRBJ2-3|.|TRBV3-1/TRBV3-2
CASSLRGSDTQYF
>TRBJ1-6|once|TRBV7-2
CASSFSIQGSYNSPLHF
>TRBJ2-3|.|TRBV18
CASSRNREGLQDTQYF
>TRBJ2-4|.|TRBV19
CASSLGPGTAQYF
>TRBJ2-6|.|TRBV28
CASRPREGISGANVLTF
>TRBJ1-1|.|TRBV6-5
CAAMGDRGTEAFF
>TRBJ2-3|.|TRBV20-1
CSAGGLAGGTDTQYF
>TRBJ2-1|.|TRBV13
CASSSREPLSYNEQFF
>TRBJ2-7|.|TRBV3-1/TRBV3-2
CASRRGSSYEQYF
>TRBJ2-1|.|TRBV7-6
CASSLVGSGYNEQFF
>TRBJ2-5|.|TRBV29-1
CSVETRGGTQYF
>TRBJ2-4|.|TRBV28
CASSSSGLENKNIQYF
>TRBJ1-1|.|TRBV19
CASSIVPGAGNTEAFF
>TRBJ1-4|.|TRBV18
CASSPEGGREKLFF
>TRBJ2-1|.|TRBV5-1
CASTLLAGEDEQFF
>TRBJ2-3|.|TRBV9
CASSAIAGVGADTQYF
>TRBJ1-1|.|TRBV29-1
CSVAQGQTEAFF
>TRBJ2-3|.|TRBV10-1
CASSLQGTDTQYF
>TRBJ2-1|.|TRBV9
CASSGQSDRGNEQFF
>TRBJ2-7|.|TRBV19
CASSINSWDSLGYEQYF
>TRBJ2-5|.|TRBV27
CASSFTGQETQYF
>TRBJ2-3|.|TRBV6-4
CASRRLAGEDTQYF
>TRBJ1-1|once|TRBV27
CASSLGQGANTEAFF
>TRBJ1-1|.|TRBV27
CASSPWDSGAREAFF
>TRBJ1-2|.|TRBV30
CAWSLSGTLYGYTF
>TRBJ2-7|.|TRBV7-3
CASSPQGMASGPYEQYF
>TRBJ2-3|.|TRBV28
CASSLVGEPDTQYF
>TRBJ1-5|once|TRBV18
CASSRGGSSNQPQHF
>TRBJ2-3|.|TRBV27
CASSFETLPEGTQYF
>TRBJ2-1|.|TRBV7-2
CASSFQGYNEQFF
>TRBJ2-3|.|TRBV6-6
CASSRGRDRGGRRTDTQYF
>TRBJ1-2|few|TRBV21-1
CASSKGGALNYGYTF
>TRBJ2-3|.|TRBV7-8
CASSLKLAGVTDTQYF
>TRBJ1-1|.|TRBV29-1
CSVLNPGDRAAFF
>TRBJ1-5|.|TRBV4-2
CASSQGGGQGSHQPQHF
>TRBJ1-2|few|TRBV7-3
CASSFGDTTFAKGYTF
>TRBJ2-7|.|TRBV28
CASTLGGRLVVEQYF
>TRBJ1-4|once|TRBV19
CASTGQATNEKLFF
>TRBJ2-7|.|TRBV7-9
CASSSAWTSGNPYEQYF
>TRBJ1-2|.|TRBV6-5
CASSSRGGQRNGYTF
>TRBJ2-2|.|TRBV6-4
CASTGQGAGTGELFF
>TRBJ2-1|.|TRBV10-3
CAISEGQGASDEQFF
>TRBJ1-1|.|TRBV28
CASSDRGSPEAFF
>TRBJ1-5|.|TRBV18
CASSPGSQVEGNQPQHF
>TRBJ2-7|few|TRBV24-1
CATSDPGSRNYEQYF
>TRBJ2-7|.|TRBV19
CASSVGTSGRDHEQYF
>TRBJ1-4|.|TRBV5-1
CASSLAGGAANEKLFF
>TRBJ1-2|.|TRBV7-2
CASSREGPNYGYTF